This T cell receptor beta chain was recorded in a study of blood T cell repertoires in COVID-19 (dated by TCRdb to about 2020). Concerning the study at large: Collaborator samples came from the United States, Italy and Spain and covered acute and convalescent phases of COVID-19. The samples were drawn from two sources: the first 160 participants of the ongoing ImmuneRACE study, and about 1,300 subjects contributed by 6 global collaborators. The prospective study material was composed of cDNA or gDNA derived from T cells, B-cell-depleted T cells, or PBMCs. Nearly every sample came with metadata listing a de-identified subject ID, COVID-19 status, age in years and sex. The repertoires were released in a freely available public database intended as a resource for research on the immune response to SARS-CoV-2. Subjects who had been exposed to COVID-19, were actively infected with it, or had recovered from it provided the deeply sampled blood TCRbeta repertoires that made up the dataset. Where available, HLA class I and class II types were taken from metadata supplied by the sample provider and were not determined by assay-based typing.

Turning to this clone: Its antigen is currently not known. Qualities for individual bases were not recorded, and no much larger clone is one base off.

TCRbeta CDR3 regions were amplified from genomic DNA using the immunoSEQ Assay, a bias-controlled multiplex PCR. Regarding the original processing steps: Nucleated cell counts per sample were estimated from amplification of reference gene primers within the assay. To quantify the absolute abundance of each unique TCRbeta CDR3 rearrangement, sequence reads were collapsed and filtered. For each sample, productive Simpson clonality was calculated as the square root of Simpson's diversity index across productive rearrangements. As stored in TCRdb, this immuneACCESS dataset retains in-frame rearrangements with V and J assigned. A fraction of the clones does not appear; measured against another copy, unresolved V genes explain less than half of the discrepancy, and the remainder lacks a known reason. D and trimming were read from the DNA, whereas the V and J calls and clone size are those reported in that table. Counted in this sample were roughly 150,000 clones; approximately 91% of them appeared once. Of the sample, approximately 2.4% falls within the top ten clones.

The paper as a whole reports these results and caveats: How much clinical and demographic metadata was included differed by source and by participant, and the metadata was provided uncurated.

V is shortened by 4 bases, J by 8 bases, and the region joining them spans 10 bases. CDR1 and CDR2 are read off the germline V gene as SGHRS and YFSETQ. From the cysteine up to the phenylalanine, the CDR3 has a length of 13 residues. Only the CDR3 part of the read is kept: 39 bases, read in frame from the first base. Each collaborating institution followed its own protocols to collect whole blood in K2EDTA tubes. For TCRbeta analysis, collaborator samples were shipped as frozen whole blood, as isolated PBMCs, or as DNA extracted from either sample type. The receptor comes from a woman aged 65 to 85 with acute or convalescent COVID-19. The chain is made from TRBV5-1 and TRBJ1-6; the D gene is unclear. Sequencing input: peripheral blood. The CDR3 protein sequence reads: CASSQENYSPLHF. The DNA reads TGCGCCAGCAGCCAAGAAAACTATTCACCCCTCCACTTT.